This T cell receptor (beta chain) was sequenced for a study of radiation and T cells in renal cell carcinoma. General study findings and limits: Top tumor clonotypes rose in blood 2 weeks post-radiation, then contracted.

This table comes from immunoSEQ multiplex PCR, and its TCRdb copy is limited to in-frame clones, with some not included. The sample records 70,000 to 90,000 clones, 65% to 90% being singletons. Points on this clone: What it binds is unknown.

CDR1 and CDR2 (germline): SGHDN, FVKESK. Trimming pared 1 base from V and 8 bases from J, leaving 11 bases between. The length of the CDR3 is 13 residues. Specified time point: blood 2 weeks post-SBRT. Treatment reported: 15 Gy SBRT to primary tumor, nephrectomy 4 weeks later. After SBRT, blood was collected at 2 and 4 weeks, plus baseline. The tumor was a clear cell renal cell carcinoma. Sequenced material: blood, taken from a patient whose treatment included radiotherapy and nephrectomy. The clonotype was recovered from a woman between 50 and 59 years old with renal cell carcinoma. This chain links TRBV14 with TRBJ1-1, with unresolved D. As DNA, the CDR3 is TGTGCCAGCAGCCAAGCCCCGGGAACGGAAGCTTTCTTT. It codes for CASSQAPGTEAFF.